The 21 T cell receptor beta chains below were found in one sample sequenced in a study of long-term antiretroviral therapy in people with HIV. Survey level was the resolution at which the v3.0 immunoSEQ assay ran. Clones were read by immunoSEQ multiplex PCR, and TCRdb kept only the in-frame ones, dropping some. The sample consists of some 20,000 clones, over 75% of them appearing once. The material sequenced was unsorted PBMCs, taken at the start of antiretroviral therapy, before treatment. The source is a woman in her forties with HIV.

This clone was found a few times. Here the CDR3 DNA reads TGTGCCAGCAGCCCGAGTAATCAGCCCCAGCATTTT. Amino acid sequence: CASSPSNQPQHF. The chain has TRBV7-9 and TRBJ1-5; D gene unclear. CDR3 length: 12 amino acids. Germline lookup yields CDR1 SEHNR and CDR2 FQNEAQ (reference sequence). The V end lost 5 bases, the J end lost 4 bases, and 6 bases lay between the germline ends.

This chain links TRBV15 with TRBJ1-1, with no clear D. Trimming removed 0 bases from V and 0 bases from J, with 8 bases in between. This CDR3 contains 15 residues. In germline, CDR1 is LNHNV, CDR2 YYDKDF (reference sequence). The DNA of the CDR3 is TGTGCCACCAGCAGAGAGAAAGGGCTGAACACTGAAGCTTTCTTT. Its protein is CATSREKGLNTEAFF. Based on the CDR3 plus reference TRBV15 and TRBJ1-1, the full variable domain is DAMVIQNPRYQVTQFGKPVTLSCSQTLNHNVMYWYQQKSSQAPKLLFHYYDKDFNNEADTPDNFQSRRPNTSFCFLDIRSPGLGDTAMYLCATSREKGLNTEAFFGQGTRLTVV.

Written as DNA, the CDR3 is TGCGCCAGCACGTCCGGGACAGGAGGCACTGAAGCTTTCTTT. Translating gives CASTSGTGGTEAFF. The rearrangement uses TRBV5-1 and TRBJ1-1; TRBD1 agrees at 8 bases. V was clipped by 6 bases and J by 4 bases; unmatched bases: 8. The CDR3 is made up of 14 amino acids. Germline V lookup: CDR1 SGHRS, CDR2 YFSETQ.

V and J are TRBV4-1 and TRBJ2-3, with 8 bases lining up with TRBD2. V lost 1 base, J lost 3 bases, and 0 bases stayed unmatched. CDR1 is MGHRA and CDR2 is YSYEKL in the germline V gene. CDR3 length: 14 residues. The CDR3 region is CASSQGGGTDTQYF. The CDR3 region has the DNA TGCGCCAGCAGCCAAGGCGGGGGGACAGATACGCAGTATTTT.

The J gene is TRBJ2-5, the V gene TRBV7-9, with D uncertain. V was clipped by 3 bases and J by 5 bases, with 10 bases between them. The CDR3 is 13 residues long. Germline V CDR1 and CDR2: SEHNR, FQNEAQ (reference sequence). This CDR3 reads CASSFGVRETQYF. For the CDR3, the DNA is TGTGCCAGCAGCTTTGGGGTTCGGGAGACCCAGTACTTC.

J is TRBJ1-2 and V is TRBV18; 8 bases are a match to TRBD1. The CDR3 runs to 15 residues. Losses at the gene ends were 4 bases for V and 4 bases for J; bases not matched to a gene: 8. Germline assignment: CDR1 KGHSH and CDR2 LQKENI. This CDR3 is CASSLSGGASYGYTF. CDR3 DNA: TGTGCCAGCTCACTCTCAGGGGGCGCTTCCTATGGCTACACCTTC.

This chain joins TRBV19 and TRBJ1-1, with 8 positions matching TRBD1. Trimming removed 5 bases from V and 4 bases from J; junction bases left unmatched: 6. The CDR3 length is 14 residues. Germline values: CDR1 LNHDA, CDR2 SQIVND (reference sequence). This CDR3 is CASSAPDRGTEAFF. The CDR3 nucleotides read TGTGCCAGTAGTGCCCCCGACAGGGGCACTGAAGCTTTCTTT.

The CDR3 protein is CASSGGSVRVGETQYF. The CDR3 bases are TGTGCCAGCAGCGGAGGATCAGTCCGGGTCGGAGAGACCCAGTACTTC. The chain links TRBV5-5 to TRBJ2-5, with a possible D match to TRBD2 (5 bases). The CDR3 length is 16 residues. From germline, CDR1 is SGHKS and CDR2 YYEKEE (reference sequence). Trimming stripped 4 bases from V and 4 bases from J, with 20 bases between. Drawing the rest from reference TRBV5-5 and TRBJ2-5, the complete variable domain is DAGVTQSPTHLIKTRGQQVTLRCSPISGHKSVSWYQQVLGQGPQFIFQYYEKEERGRGNFPDRFSARQFPNYSSELNVNALLLGDSALYLCASSGGSVRVGETQYFGPGTRLLVL.

This chain connects TRBV11-2 to TRBJ1-1, with 10 bases fitting TRBD1. This CDR3 spans 17 amino acids. Germline CDR1 and CDR2: SGHAT and FQNNGV. V shed 2 bases and J 3 bases; nucleotides not matched to a gene: 9. The CDR3: CASSLLGQGIGDTEAFF. The DNA for the CDR3 is TGTGCCAGCAGCTTACTGGGACAGGGGATTGGTGACACTGAAGCTTTCTTT.

The rearrangement links TRBV7-6 to TRBJ2-3; TRBD2 matches 9 bases. Unmatched junction bases numbered 7, after V lost 1 base and J lost 5 bases. The CDR3 has 16 residues. The germline CDR1 and CDR2 sequences are SGHVS and FNYEAQ. CDR3: CASSLGASGARDTQYF. CDR3 coding DNA: TGTGCCAGCAGCTTAGGGGCTAGCGGGGCGCGAGATACGCAGTATTTT.

The chain combines TRBV7-9 with TRBJ1-1, with D unresolved. CDR1 is SEHNR and CDR2 is FQNEAQ in the germline V gene (reference sequence). V lost 9 bases, J lost 4 bases, and 12 bases lay in between. The length of the CDR3 is 12 residues. CDR3 sequence reads: CASGELITEAFF. The CDR3 nucleotides read TGTGCCAGTGGGGAGCTGATCACTGAAGCTTTCTTT.

As regards this clone: Germline is not matched at one junction end, which may reflect a read error. The chain joins TRBV11-2 to TRBJ1-2; TRBD1 agrees at 9 bases. Germline V gene data show CDR1 as SGHAT and CDR2 as FQNNGV. The CDR3 extends over 16 amino acids. CDR3 nucleotide sequence: TGTGCCAGCAGCTTAGAGGACAGGGGCTATAACAATGGCTACACCTTC. Its translation is CASSLEDRGYNNGYTF.

This clone has a handful of counts. CDR3 loop: CASSSGTYEQYF. Written as DNA, the CDR3 is TGTGCCAGCAGCTCAGGGACCTACGAGCAGTACTTC. The chain couples TRBV6-5 to TRBJ2-7, with TRBD1 as a possible D gene (5 bases). Germline V lookup: CDR1 MNHEY, CDR2 SVGAGI. This CDR3 is built from 12 residues. V was cut by 6 bases and J by 2 bases, with 8 bases left in between.

This clone has a single count. The genes are TRBV15 and TRBJ1-3; 10 bases align to TRBD1. V was clipped by 8 bases and J by 3 bases; unmatched bases: 4. Looked up from germline, CDR1 is LNHNV and CDR2 is YYDKDF (reference sequence). The CDR3 totals 14 residues. CDR3 amino acids: CATRQGADGNTIYF. Here the CDR3 DNA reads TGTGCCACCCGACAGGGGGCAGATGGAAACACCATATATTTT.

The chain employs TRBV5-1 and TRBJ1-1; no clear D. The CDR3 totals 14 residues. The germline V and J ends were trimmed by 0 bases and 1 base, with 7 bases remaining between them. Germline V gene data show CDR1 as SGHRS and CDR2 as YFSETQ. The CDR3 DNA reads TGCGCCAGCAGCTTGGCGGCAGGGAACACTGAAGCTTTCTTT. This translates into CASSLAAGNTEAFF.

This clone has only a few counts. The chain is built from TRBV4-1 and TRBJ2-7, with D perhaps TRBD2 (8 bases). The CDR3 contains 17 residues. The germline V gene encodes CDR1 MGHRA and CDR2 YSYEKL. V was pared by 1 base and J by 4 bases, with 20 bases between. The CDR3 DNA reads TGCGCCAGCAGCCAAGTGGGGGCCGGGAGGGGGCGATACGAGCAGTACTTC. Amino acids: CASSQVGAGRGRYEQYF.

The V call is TRBV4-3, the J call TRBJ2-2; TRBD2 agrees at 7 bases. Germline V lookup: CDR1 LGHNA, CDR2 YSLEER. The CDR3 consists of 17 residues. The V gene end was trimmed by 3 bases and the J gene end by 0 bases; junction bases not matched to a gene: 7. DNA of the CDR3: TGCGCCAGCAGCCAGGGGAGGGCCCGACCGAACACCGGGGAGCTGTTTTTT. It encodes CASSQGRARPNTGELFF.

The table lists this clone with a few counts. V is TRBV19 and J is TRBJ2-1; possible D gene TRBD2, 6 bases. The V gene lost 0 bases and the J gene lost 4 bases, with 16 bases spanning the gap. The CDR3 length is 17 residues. Germline V gene data show CDR1 as LNHDA and CDR2 as SQIVND (reference sequence). CDR3 residues: CASSIDLGHGGYNEQFF. The CDR3 nucleotides read TGTGCCAGTAGTATAGATCTGGGCCACGGGGGATACAATGAGCAGTTCTTC.

V gene TRBV6-1 combines with J gene TRBJ2-1, with a weak D call TRBD1 (6 bases). This CDR3 is 16 amino acids long. Germline CDR1 MNHNS, CDR2 SASEGT. The germline V and J ends were trimmed by 3 bases and 6 bases, with 18 bases remaining between them. In DNA form, the CDR3 reads TGTGCCAGCAGTGAGCTCCGGGACATACGTCTCAATGAGCAGTTCTTC. Residues: CASSELRDIRLNEQFF.

This sequence joins TRBV13 and TRBJ2-7, with D possibly being TRBD1 (6 bases). CDR3 length: 14 amino acids. Germline CDR1 reads PRHDT; CDR2 reads FYEKMQ (reference sequence). Trimming shortened V by 5 bases and J by 0 bases, and 11 bases separated the two germline ends. CDR3 residues: CASSPTGISYEQYF. In DNA, the CDR3 is TGTGCCAGCAGCCCCACAGGGATCTCCTACGAGCAGTACTTC.

The rearrangement links TRBV6-5 to TRBJ1-1; no clear D. V was clipped by 6 bases and J by 1 base, with 12 bases between them. This CDR3 has 14 residues. CDR1 and CDR2 (germline): MNHEY, SVGAGI. The CDR3 spells CASSRRSGNTEAFF. The DNA of the CDR3 is TGTGCCAGCAGCCGTCGGTCGGGGAACACTGAAGCTTTCTTT.